This T cell receptor (beta chain) stems from a study of cytomegalovirus exposure and HLA in healthy donors. Primers included in the PCR were 60 Vbeta and 13 Jbeta primers. Assay used: immunoSEQ multiplex PCR; TCRdb lists only in-frame clones, some missing. The sample consists of 150,000 to 200,000 clones, roughly 73% of them appearing once. V lost 6 bases to trimming and J lost 3 bases; unmatched junction nucleotides: 14. The CDR3 sequence is 16 residues long. Germline values: CDR1 MDHEN, CDR2 SYDVKM. This receptor was taken from a woman in her forties in good health and CMV-seropositive. The genes are TRBV28 and TRBJ2-7; TRBD1 agrees at 7 bases. The source material was PBMCs. CDR3 sequence (DNA): TGTGCCAGCAGAGCCAACAAAGGGGGCGAGGGCTACGAGCAGTACTTC. Residues: CASRANKGGEGYEQYF.